This T cell receptor (beta chain) was sequenced in a study of blood T cell repertoires in COVID-19. Assay: immunoSEQ multiplex PCR; the TCRdb copy retains only in-frame clones and omits some. In the table there are 200,000 to 250,000 clones, about 80% of which are singletons. V was shortened by 0 bases and J by 2 bases, with 14 bases between the two germline ends. CDR1 and CDR2 from the germline V gene are GTSNPN and SVGIG (reference sequence). The CDR3 covers 16 residues. The specimen was PBMCs or T cells enriched from blood (not recorded which). The TCR sequence derives from a man in his forties who had recovered from COVID-19. The gene calls are TRBV30 and TRBJ1-3; a weak D match, TRBD1 (5 bases). CDR3 residues: CAWSVGYQGAGNTIYF. CDR3 nucleotide sequence: TGTGCCTGGAGTGTAGGGTACCAGGGCGCTGGAAACACCATATATTTT.